This T cell receptor (beta chain) is from a study of blood T cell repertoires in COVID-19. Study-level background: Researchers got acute and convalescent COVID-19 samples from the United States, Italy and Spain. T cells, B-cell-depleted T cells, or PBMCs supplied cDNA or gDNA.

The CDR3 contains 14 residues. Germline CDR1 and CDR2: SGHTA and FQGNSA. The V and J ends lost 5 bases and 6 bases respectively, with 15 bases between them. In the original analysis: Reference gene primers were amplified, and this amplification served to estimate nucleated cell counts. Measured with immunoSEQ multiplex PCR; TCRdb has only the in-frame clones, and not every one. The DNA gave D and trimming, while V, J and clone size come from that table. The sample carries approximately 97,000 clones, approximately 84% recorded once. The chain joins TRBV7-2 to TRBJ2-3; D might be TRBD2 (5 bases). The source is a human donor in a cohort sampled during active COVID-19. The sequencing input was peripheral blood. CDR3 sequence (DNA): TGTGCCAGCAGCCCGGATCGGGGTTCGGATACGCAGTATTTT. It is translated as CASSPDRGSDTQYF.